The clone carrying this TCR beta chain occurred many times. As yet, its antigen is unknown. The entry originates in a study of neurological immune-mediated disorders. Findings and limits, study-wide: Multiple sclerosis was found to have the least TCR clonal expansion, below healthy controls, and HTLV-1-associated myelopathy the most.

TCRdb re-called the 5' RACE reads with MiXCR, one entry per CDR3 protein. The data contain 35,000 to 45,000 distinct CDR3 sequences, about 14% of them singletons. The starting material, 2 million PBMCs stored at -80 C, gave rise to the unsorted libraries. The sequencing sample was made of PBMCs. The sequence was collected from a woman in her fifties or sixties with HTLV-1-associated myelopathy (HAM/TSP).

CDR3 coding DNA: TGCGCCAGCAGCTTGGCCGGCGGGGGACGCACAGATACGCAGTATTTT. It translates to CASSLAGGGRTDTQYF. The chain couples TRBV5-1 to TRBJ2-3; 7 bases are shared with TRBD2. This CDR3 region has 16 residues. Germline V gives CDR1 SGHRS, CDR2 YFSETQ. Losses at the gene ends were 0 bases for V and 1 base for J; bases not matched to a gene: 5.